The rows below give T cell receptor beta chains drawn from one sample of a study of T cells in localized non-small cell lung cancer. Repertoires were generated with immunoSEQ multiplex PCR, while TCRdb's copy carries only in-frame clones and drops some. The table records around 41,000 clones, roughly 86% of them present only once. Specimen: peripheral blood, collected before any cancer treatment. These receptors originate from a female donor of 60 years or more with stage I squamous cell lung carcinoma. The CDR3 runs from the conserved cysteine through the conserved F or W. Each record gives: D gene, clone size, J gene, V gene, CDR3 DNA, CDR3 protein. The D gene is left open where the match is weak. Rows may omit the clone size; those that give it use once, few, many or a size class.

D: -
size: -
J: TRBJ2-1
V: TRBV5-1
DNA: TGCGCCAGCACGGACGTGAGCAATGAGCAGTTCTTC
CDR3: CASTDVSNEQFF

D: -
size: once
J: TRBJ1-3
V: TRBV25-1
DNA: TGTGCCAGCAGTACCCTAGGGTCTGGAAACACCATATATTTT
CDR3: CASSTLGSGNTIYF

D: -
size: -
J: TRBJ1-3
V: TRBV15
DNA: TGTGCCACCGGAACTGGACGATCCTCTGGAAACACCATATATTTT
CDR3: CATGTGRSSGNTIYF

D: -
size: -
J: TRBJ2-3
V: TRBV19
DNA: TGTGCCAGTAATCCTGGATGGGGAGGCGCAGATACGCAGTATTTT
CDR3: CASNPGWGGADTQYF

D: -
size: -
J: TRBJ2-5
V: TRBV30
DNA: TGTGCCTGGAGTACCCCGACAGCCCAGGCAGAGACCCAGTACTTC
CDR3: CAWSTPTAQAETQYF

D: TRBD2
size: -
J: TRBJ2-7
V: TRBV7-9
DNA: TGTGCCAGCAGCCCAGGGGCGGGAGGGCCGAGGGAGCAGTACTTC
CDR3: CASSPGAGGPREQYF

D: TRBD2
size: -
J: TRBJ2-1
V: TRBV15
DNA: TGTGCCACCAGCAGAGGCCTCGGACTAGCTCGGGAGCAGTTCTTC
CDR3: CATSRGLGLAREQFF

D: TRBD1
size: -
J: TRBJ2-7
V: TRBV15
DNA: TGTGCCACCAGCAGGGACAGGGGCTCCTACGAGCAGTACTTC
CDR3: CATSRDRGSYEQYF

D: -
size: -
J: TRBJ2-1
V: TRBV9
DNA: TGTGCCAGCAGCCCTCTGACTAGCAATGAGCAGTTCTTC
CDR3: CASSPLTSNEQFF

D: -
size: -
J: TRBJ2-1
V: TRBV29-1
DNA: TGCAGCGTTGAAGGTGGACAGACAACCTACAATGAGCAGTTCTTC
CDR3: CSVEGGQTTYNEQFF

D: -
size: -
J: TRBJ1-6
V: TRBV5-1
DNA: TGCGCCAGCAGCTTGGTACAGGGAGATTCACCCCTCCACTTT
CDR3: CASSLVQGDSPLHF

D: TRBD1
size: -
J: TRBJ1-2
V: TRBV7-9
DNA: TGTGCCAGCAGCCCCGGGACAGGGATCTATGGCTACACCTTC
CDR3: CASSPGTGIYGYTF

D: TRBD1
size: -
J: TRBJ2-3
V: TRBV5-1
DNA: TGCGCCAGCAGGGCCGGGACAGATACAGATACGCAGTATTTT
CDR3: CASRAGTDTDTQYF

D: TRBD1
size: -
J: TRBJ1-2
V: TRBV27
DNA: TGTGCCAGCAGTTTATCGGCCGGGACAGTGTACTATGGCTACACCTTC
CDR3: CASSLSAGTVYYGYTF

D: -
size: -
J: TRBJ2-2
V: TRBV6-6
DNA: TGTGCCAGCAGCTACGACAGCGGTACCGGGGAGCTGTTTTTT
CDR3: CASSYDSGTGELFF

D: -
size: -
J: TRBJ1-5
V: TRBV10-2
DNA: TGCGCCAGCAGTGAGTACAGTGGAGAGGGGCAGCCCCAGCATTTT
CDR3: CASSEYSGEGQPQHF

D: -
size: -
J: TRBJ2-3
V: TRBV2
DNA: TGTGCCAGCAGGGAAGGGGAAGGCGCAGATACGCAGTATTTT
CDR3: CASREGEGADTQYF

D: TRBD1
size: few
J: TRBJ2-7
V: TRBV6-5
DNA: TGTGCCAGCATCCCTGCGGGACAGGCGGGAAAGCAGTACTTC
CDR3: CASIPAGQAGKQYF

D: -
size: medium-sized
J: TRBJ1-2
V: TRBV30
DNA: TGTGCCTGGAGTGTACTGGTCCCTAGCGGCTACACCTTC
CDR3: CAWSVLVPSGYTF

D: TRBD2
size: -
J: TRBJ2-5
V: TRBV18
DNA: TGTGCCAGCTCGCTGACTAGCGGGGCACAAGAGACCCAGTACTTC
CDR3: CASSLTSGAQETQYF

D: TRBD2
size: -
J: TRBJ2-7
V: TRBV10-3
DNA: TGTGCCATCCGAAAAGCGGGAGATAATGACGAGCAGTACTTC
CDR3: CAIRKAGDNDEQYF

D: TRBD2
size: -
J: TRBJ2-7
V: TRBV19
DNA: TGTGCCAGTGGCGGAACTAGCGCCTACGAGCAGTACTTC
CDR3: CASGGTSAYEQYF

D: -
size: -
J: TRBJ2-5
V: TRBV7-2
DNA: TGTGCCAGCGGGGACCAAGAGACCCAGTACTTC
CDR3: CASGDQETQYF

D: -
size: -
J: TRBJ2-5
V: TRBV5-6
DNA: TGTGCCAGCAGCTCAGATTCCCGGAACTCACATGTCACAGAGACCCAGTACTTC
CDR3: CASSSDSRNSHVTETQYF

D: TRBD2
size: -
J: TRBJ2-1
V: TRBV6-6
DNA: TGTGCCAGCAAAGGGCTAGCGGGAGGCTCCTACAATGAGCAGTTCTTC
CDR3: CASKGLAGGSYNEQFF

D: TRBD1
size: -
J: TRBJ2-7
V: TRBV20-1
DNA: TGCAGTGCCAGGGGGTACTACGAGCAGTACTTC
CDR3: CSARGYYEQYF

D: -
size: once
J: TRBJ2-7
V: TRBV7-6
DNA: TGTGCCAGCAGCCTATACTACGAGCAGTACTTC
CDR3: CASSLYYEQYF

D: -
size: -
J: TRBJ2-7
V: TRBV7-8
DNA: TGTGCCAGCAGCCTAAACTGGGACCCCGACCCTCTCTACGAGCAGTACTTC
CDR3: CASSLNWDPDPLYEQYF

D: -
size: -
J: TRBJ1-5
V: TRBV19
DNA: TGTGCCAGTAGTCTACAGGTTGATCAGCCCCAGCATTTT
CDR3: CASSLQVDQPQHF

D: -
size: -
J: TRBJ2-3
V: TRBV5-1
DNA: TGCGCCAGCAGCTTGGGGGGGACAGATACGCAGTATTTT
CDR3: CASSLGGTDTQYF

D: -
size: -
J: TRBJ2-2
V: TRBV7-2
DNA: TGTGCCAGCAACACCAACTCTCTCGGGGAGCTGTTTTTT
CDR3: CASNTNSLGELFF

D: TRBD1
size: -
J: TRBJ2-1
V: TRBV29-1
DNA: TGCAGCGTTGAAAGGGGTACAGGGGGCAGTGAGCAGTTCTTC
CDR3: CSVERGTGGSEQFF

D: -
size: -
J: TRBJ2-7
V: TRBV19
DNA: TGTGCCAGTAGTATCCGGCGGCTCGGGGACGGGGAGCAGTACTTC
CDR3: CASSIRRLGDGEQYF

D: TRBD2
size: -
J: TRBJ2-3
V: TRBV2
DNA: TGTGCCAGCAGCGCTAGCGGGACCACAGATACGCAGTATTTT
CDR3: CASSASGTTDTQYF

D: -
size: -
J: TRBJ2-1
V: TRBV21-1
DNA: TGTGCCAGCATCCAGGGAAAACTAGCGGGAGTGGATGAGCAGTTCTTC
CDR3: CASIQGKLAGVDEQFF

D: -
size: -
J: TRBJ2-1
V: TRBV2
DNA: TGTGCCAGCAGTGACTTGGTAAAGCAGTTCTTC
CDR3: CASSDLVKQFF

D: -
size: -
J: TRBJ1-2
V: TRBV5-4
DNA: TGTGCCAGCAGCTTGCCTACTACCGGGACAAACTATGGCTACACCTTC
CDR3: CASSLPTTGTNYGYTF

D: TRBD2
size: -
J: TRBJ2-1
V: TRBV18
DNA: TGTGCCAGCTCACCCCCTGGCGGGAGAAACGAGCAGTTCTTC
CDR3: CASSPPGGRNEQFF